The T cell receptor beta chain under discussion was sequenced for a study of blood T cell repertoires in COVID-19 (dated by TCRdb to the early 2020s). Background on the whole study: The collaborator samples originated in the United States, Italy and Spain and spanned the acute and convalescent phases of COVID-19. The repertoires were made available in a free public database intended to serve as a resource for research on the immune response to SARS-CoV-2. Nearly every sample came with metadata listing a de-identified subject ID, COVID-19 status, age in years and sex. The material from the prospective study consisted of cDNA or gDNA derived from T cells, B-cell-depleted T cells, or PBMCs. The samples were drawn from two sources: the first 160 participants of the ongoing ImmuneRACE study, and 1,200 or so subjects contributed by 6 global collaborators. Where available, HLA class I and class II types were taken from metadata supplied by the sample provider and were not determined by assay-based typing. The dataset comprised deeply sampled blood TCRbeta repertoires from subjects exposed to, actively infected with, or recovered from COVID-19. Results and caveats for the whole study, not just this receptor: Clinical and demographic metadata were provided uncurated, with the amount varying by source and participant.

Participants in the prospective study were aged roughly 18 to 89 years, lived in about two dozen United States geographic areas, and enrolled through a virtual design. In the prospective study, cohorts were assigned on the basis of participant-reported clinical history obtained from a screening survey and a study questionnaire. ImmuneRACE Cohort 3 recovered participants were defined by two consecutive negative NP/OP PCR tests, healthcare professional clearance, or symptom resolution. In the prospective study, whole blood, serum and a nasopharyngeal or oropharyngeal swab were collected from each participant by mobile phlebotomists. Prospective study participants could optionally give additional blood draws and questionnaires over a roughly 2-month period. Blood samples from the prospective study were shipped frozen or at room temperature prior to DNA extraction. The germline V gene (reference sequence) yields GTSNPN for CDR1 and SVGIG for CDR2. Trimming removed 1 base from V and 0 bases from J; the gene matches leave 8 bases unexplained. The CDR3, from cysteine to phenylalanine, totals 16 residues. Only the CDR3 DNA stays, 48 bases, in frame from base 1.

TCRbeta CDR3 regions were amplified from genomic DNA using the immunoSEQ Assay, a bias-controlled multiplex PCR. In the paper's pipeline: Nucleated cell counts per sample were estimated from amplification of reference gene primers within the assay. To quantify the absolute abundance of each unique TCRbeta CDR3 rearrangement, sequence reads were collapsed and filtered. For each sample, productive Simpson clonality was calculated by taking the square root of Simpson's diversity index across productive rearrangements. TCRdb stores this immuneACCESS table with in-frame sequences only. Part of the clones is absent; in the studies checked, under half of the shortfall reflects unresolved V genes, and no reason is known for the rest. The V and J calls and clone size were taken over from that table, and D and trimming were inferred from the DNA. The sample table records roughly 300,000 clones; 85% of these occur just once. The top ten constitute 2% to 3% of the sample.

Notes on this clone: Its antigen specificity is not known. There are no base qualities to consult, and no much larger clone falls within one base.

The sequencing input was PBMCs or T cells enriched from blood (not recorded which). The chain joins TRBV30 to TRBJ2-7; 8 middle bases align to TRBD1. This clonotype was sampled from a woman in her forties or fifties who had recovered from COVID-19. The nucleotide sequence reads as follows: TGTGCCTGGAGTGACCCTCGGACAGGGCGCTCCTACGAGCAGTACTTC. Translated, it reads CAWSDPRTGRSYEQYF.